Following are 11 T cell receptor beta chains from one sample sequenced in a study of blood T cell repertoires in COVID-19. TCRdb's table, derived via immunoSEQ multiplex PCR, lists solely in-frame clones and lacks some. The data show approximately 230,000 clones, 84% seen once. Sequencing input: peripheral blood. The receptor source for this set is a man in his thirties or forties with active or convalescent COVID-19.

The J gene is TRBJ1-2, the V gene TRBV12-3 or TRBV12-4; no definite D call. This CDR3 spans 12 amino acids. V was cut by 3 bases and J by 6 bases, with 8 bases left in between. In DNA form, the CDR3 reads TGTGCCAGCAGTTTTACCCGAGATGGCTACACCTTC. Translating gives CASSFTRDGYTF.

V gene TRBV18 combines with J gene TRBJ1-5; 7 bases line up with TRBD1. Trimming took 2 bases from V and 4 from J; bases not matched to a gene: 5. CDR3 length equals 15 residues. In germline, CDR1 is KGHSH, CDR2 LQKENI. The CDR3 is CASSPGAGGNQPQHF. In DNA, the CDR3 is TGTGCCAGCTCACCAGGGGCAGGGGGGAATCAGCCCCAGCATTTT.

V gene TRBV10-2 combines with J gene TRBJ1-6; 8 bases are shared with TRBD1. Germline assignment: CDR1 WSHSY and CDR2 SAAADI. The CDR3 contains 15 residues. V was clipped by 4 bases and J by 6 bases; unmatched bases: 5. CDR3 nucleotide sequence: TGCGCCAGCAGTGCATCAGGACAGGGTAATTCACCCCTCCACTTT. Translation gives CASSASGQGNSPLHF.

This chain connects TRBV14 to TRBJ2-5; D is unclear. The V gene lost 2 bases and the J gene lost 5 bases, with 15 bases spanning the gap. The length of the CDR3 is 15 residues. CDR1 and CDR2 (germline): SGHDN, FVKESK. The CDR3 sequence is CASSQNYLSRETQYF. DNA for the CDR3: TGTGCCAGCAGCCAAAATTACCTTTCGAGGGAGACCCAGTACTTC. The entire variable domain, with the rest obtained from reference TRBV14 and TRBJ2-5, is as follows: EAGVTQFPSHSVIEKGQTVTLRCDPISGHDNLYWYRRVMGKEIKFLLHFVKESKQDESGMPNNRFLAERTGGTYSTLKVQPAELEDSGVYFCASSQNYLSRETQYFGPGTRLLVL.

The chain employs TRBV6-5 and TRBJ2-1; 9 nucleotides agree with TRBD1. The length of the CDR3 is 14 residues. From germline, CDR1 is MNHEY and CDR2 SVGAGI. Trimming removed 6 bases from V and 10 bases from J; junction bases left unmatched: 10. DNA of the CDR3: TGTGCCAGCAGCCCGGGACAGGGACCAGGGGAGCAGTTCTTC. As protein: CASSPGQGPGEQFF.

The rearrangement uses TRBV28 and TRBJ2-3; 12 bases fit TRBD2. Germline V lookup: CDR1 MDHEN, CDR2 SYDVKM. Germline trimming cut 3 bases from V and 5 bases from J; bases unmatched to any gene: 6. CDR3 length: 16 residues. The CDR3 spells CASSFLAGGGGDTQYF. CDR3 DNA: TGTGCCAGCAGTTTTCTAGCGGGAGGGGGGGGAGATACGCAGTATTTT.

V is TRBV7-6 and J is TRBJ2-3, with 9 bases lining up with TRBD2. V lost 8 bases and J lost 2; bases outside the gene matches: 5. The CDR3 has 14 amino acids. The germline V gene encodes CDR1 SGHVS and CDR2 FNYEAQ. Here the CDR3 reads CASGLAGPTDTQYF. The CDR3 DNA reads TGTGCCAGCGGCCTAGCGGGGCCCACAGATACGCAGTATTTT.

The rearrangement links TRBV6-2 or TRBV6-3 to TRBJ2-1; possibly TRBD2 for D (5 bases). This CDR3 contains 14 residues. V lost 2 bases, J lost 9 bases, and 14 bases lay in between. CDR1 and CDR2 from the germline V gene are MNHEY and SVGEGT. The CDR3 sequence: CASSYGSSLGEQFF. In DNA form, the CDR3 reads TGTGCCAGCAGTTACGGGTCTAGCTTGGGTGAGCAGTTCTTC.

The V and J genes are TRBV7-8 and TRBJ2-5; possible D gene TRBD1, 6 bases. Germline assignment: CDR1 SGHVS and CDR2 FQNEAQ. V was pared by 2 bases and J by 5 bases, with 15 bases between. The CDR3 has 15 residues. The CDR3 region has the DNA TGTGCCAGCAGCTTATTGCTTCGCCAGGGGGAGACCCAGTACTTC. Translated: CASSLLLRQGETQYF. The full variable domain, its missing parts supplied by reference TRBV7-8 and TRBJ2-5, is GAGVSQSPRYKVAKRGQDVALRCDPISGHVSLFWYQQALGQGPEFLTYFQNEAQLDKSGLPSDRFFAERPEGSVSTLKIQRTQQEDSAVYLCASSLLLRQGETQYFGPGTRLLVL.

The CDR3 DNA reads as TGTGCCAGCAGCTTGGGGCGGTTATATAATTCACCCCTCCACTTT. Protein sequence: CASSLGRLYNSPLHF. The chain recombines TRBV5-8 with TRBJ1-6, with unresolved D. CDR1 and CDR2 (germline): SGHTS, YDEGEE. V lost 0 bases and J lost 4, with 8 bases in between. The CDR3 is made up of 15 amino acids.

This chain links TRBV9 with TRBJ2-1, with TRBD2 matching over 8 bases. The CDR3 is 14 residues long. Losses at the gene ends were 0 bases for V and 8 bases for J; bases not matched to a gene: 4. Germline loops: CDR1 SGDLS, CDR2 YYNGEE. For the CDR3, the DNA is TGTGCCAGCAGCGTAGAAGCGGGAGTCCATGAGCAGTTCTTC. Encoded protein: CASSVEAGVHEQFF.